The 5 T cell receptor beta chains below come from one sample, sequenced in a study of metastatic and nonmetastatic thyroid tumors. MiXCR re-clonotyped the PCR reads for TCRdb. The data contain under 95,000 clones, approximately 12% of them singletons. All patients were untreated before thyroid surgery. Material for sequencing was blood. Source of these receptors: a female donor with papillary thyroid cancer or a benign thyroid nodule (not recorded which). Some clones in this sample may be carry-over from other donors' samples.

This clone was recorded at least ten times. This sequence joins TRBV4-1 and TRBJ2-7, with D perhaps being TRBD1 or TRBD2 (5 bases each). Germline CDR1 reads MGHRA; CDR2 reads YSYEKL. The CDR3 runs to 16 residues. The V end was cut by 1 base, the J end by 2 bases, with 15 bases between. CDR3 DNA: TGCGCCAGCAGCCAAGGATCCGGGACCGGGACCTACGAGCAGTACTTC. It codes for CASSQGSGTGTYEQYF.

At least ten counts were recorded for this clone. The chain employs TRBV5-1 and TRBJ1-1; D unclear. CDR1 and CDR2 (germline): SGHRS, YFSETQ. This CDR3 region has 15 residues. V was trimmed by 0 bases and J by 3 bases, leaving 12 bases between them. The DNA of the CDR3 is TGCGCCAGCAGCTTGGATGACGGGAGCTACACTGAAGCTTTCTTT. Its protein is CASSLDDGSYTEAFF. Combining the CDR3 with reference TRBV5-1 and TRBJ1-1 gives the whole variable domain KAGVTQTPRYLIKTRGQQVTLSCSPISGHRSVSWYQQTPGQGLQFLFEYFSETQRNKGNFPGRFSGRQFSNSRSEMNVSTLELGDSALYLCASSLDDGSYTEAFFGQGTRLTVV.

Ten or more counts support this clone. In DNA form, the CDR3 reads TGTGCCAGCAGTCCCTACCCAGGGATGGCGCAGTATTTT. Amino acids: CASSPYPGMAQYF. The V call is TRBV28, the J call TRBJ2-3; D perhaps matches TRBD1 (5 bases). The CDR3 runs to 13 residues. Germline CDR1 reads MDHEN; CDR2 reads SYDVKM. The ends were cut back, 5 bases at V and 10 bases at J, with 16 bases in the middle.

This clone was observed many times. The same CDR3 is also encoded by other DNA sequences in this sample. This chain links TRBV20-1 with TRBJ2-7; 7 nucleotides match TRBD1. V lost 4 bases and J lost 2; bases outside the gene matches: 8. From germline, CDR1 is DFQATT and CDR2 SNEGSKA (reference sequence). CDR3 length equals 14 residues. The CDR3 reads CSATTGAPPYEQYF. The CDR3 DNA reads TGCAGTGCTACAACAGGGGCGCCGCCCTACGAGCAGTACTTC.

This clone was seen many times. The rearrangement joins TRBV5-5 to TRBJ1-4; D is possibly TRBD1 (5 bases). The CDR3 contains 13 residues. CDR1 SGHKS and CDR2 YYEKEE come from the germline V gene (reference sequence). Trimming left V 4 bases short and J 5 bases short, with 9 bases between. CDR3 loop: CASSPGPNEKLFF. The DNA of the CDR3 is TGTGCCAGCAGCCCGGGGCCGAATGAAAAACTGTTTTTT.